Sequencing of this TCR beta chain was carried out in a study of T cell repertoires in cytomegalovirus infection (dated 2019 in TCRdb). With respect to the entire study: Recently identified HLA-C-restricted CMV epitopes, whose presentation resists viral immunomodulation, were targeted by peptide stimulations together with well-studied HLA-B-restricted epitopes. Because public TCR beta signatures pointed to carriage of CMV infection together with the matching HLA type, the HLA type of each donor mattered for the analysis.

The paper as a whole reports these results and caveats: The ex vivo response was dominated by HLA-C-restricted CMV-specific TCR beta clonotypes, which also provided the single most frequent clonotype in two of eight donors. Cumulative frequency of public TCR beta family members discriminated carriers of CMV infection plus the relevant HLA type in this cohort and an independent approximately 400-donor cohort.

For sequencing, an Illumina HiSeq 1500 was employed. Clones were called with MiXCR by TCRdb after fastp trimmed the public reads at Q25, and only in-frame beta chains were retained. Identical CDR3 protein sequences are pooled into one entry, listed with their most common genes and DNA. The sample includes 110,000 or so distinct CDR3 sequences, with more than 30% observed a single time. Roughly two fifths of the sample is held by the ten biggest clonotypes. Remarks on this clonotype: This clone's antigen is unknown. No per-base quality is available; no much larger clone lies one base away.

Spanning cysteine to phenylalanine, the CDR3 consists of 13 amino acids. CDR3 DNA is the only sequence kept; it has 39 bases, read in frame from the first base. Reading the germline V gene gives CDR1 SQVTM and CDR2 ANQGSEA. Clipping removes 4 bases from V and 3 bases from J, with 0 as the unmatched junction base count. The sample's treatment or condition label, in plain terms: in vitro stimulation with specific CMV peptide epitopes to enrich CMV-specific T cells. The source material was CD8+ T cells from cultured PBMCs, sampled from culture after CMV antigen stimulation. The rearrangement joined TRBV29-1 to TRBJ2-2; 9 bases in the junction line up with TRBD1. The clonotype was recovered from a human donor in good health (CMV status not recorded). Some clones in this sample may be carry-over from other donors' samples. CDR3 sequence: CSVGTGDTGELFF. The bases are TGCAGCGTTGGGACAGGGGACACCGGGGAGCTGTTTTTT.